A selection of T cell receptor beta chains follows, all from one sample in a study of blood T cell repertoires in COVID-19. The assay was immunoSEQ multiplex PCR, and TCRdb's table has in-frame clones only and misses some. The table has around 200,000 clones, roughly 89% seen once; the top ten hold 3% to 4.5%. Sample: PBMCs or T cells enriched from blood (not recorded which). These receptors were obtained from a middle-aged woman with acute COVID-19. Both conserved end residues are part of each CDR3. A D gene is named only where the DNA matches it firmly. Clone sizes are given selectively: once, few, many, or a class where the clone is expanded.

J gene | D gene | V gene | clone size | CDR3 DNA | CDR3 protein
TRBJ2-2 | TRBD1 | TRBV2 | - | TGTGCCAGCAGAAAAGAGGGACAGGCTGTCACCGGGGAGCTGTTTTTT | CASRKEGQAVTGELFF
TRBJ1-6 | TRBD1 | TRBV9 | - | TGTGCCAGCAGCGAGGGGGACAGCTATAATTCACCCCTCCACTTT | CASSEGDSYNSPLHF
TRBJ1-1 | - | TRBV5-1 | - | TGCGCCAGCAGCTTTGGGGAGGGCTCTGAAGCTTTCTTT | CASSFGEGSEAFF
TRBJ2-5 | - | TRBV11-2 | - | TGTGCCAGCAGCTTAGTCCGAGATAATAGCCAGTACTTC | CASSLVRDNSQYF
TRBJ1-1 | - | TRBV6-5 | - | TGTGCCAGCAGTTACAAGAGGCGGCAGGGAAACACTGAAGCTTTCTTT | CASSYKRRQGNTEAFF
TRBJ2-2 | - | TRBV9 | once | TGTGCCAGCAGCTTGGCCGGGGGACCGAACACCGGGGAGCTGTTTTTT | CASSLAGGPNTGELFF
TRBJ1-2 | - | TRBV12-3/TRBV12-4 | once | TGTGCCAGCAGTGCCGGGACTAACTATGGCTACACCTTC | CASSAGTNYGYTF
TRBJ1-1 | - | TRBV30 | - | TGTGCCTGGAGTAGTGGGAGGGGGACTGAAGCTTTCTTT | CAWSSGRGTEAFF
TRBJ1-3 | - | TRBV7-8 | - | TGTGCCAGCAGCCTCAGACAGGCGAGCTCTGGAAACACCATATATTTT | CASSLRQASSGNTIYF
TRBJ1-1 | - | TRBV5-1 | - | TGCGCCAGCAGCGTGAAAATGCAGGGCACTGAAGCTTTCTTT | CASSVKMQGTEAFF
TRBJ2-2 | - | TRBV12-3/TRBV12-4 | - | TGTGCCAGCCAGTCAAACACCGGGGAGCTGTTTTTT | CASQSNTGELFF
TRBJ2-1 | TRBD2 | TRBV18 | - | TGTGCCAGCTCACCACCTCGAGCGGGGGGGATGCATGAGCAGTTCTTC | CASSPPRAGGMHEQFF
TRBJ1-2 | TRBD1 | TRBV5-6 | - | TGTGCCAGCAGGCCTGAGAGACAGGGTTACTATGGCTACACCTTC | CASRPERQGYYGYTF
TRBJ2-7 | TRBD2 | TRBV2 | - | TGTGCCAGCAGTGAAGCGAGCGGGGTCCCCCACGAGCAGTACTTC | CASSEASGVPHEQYF
TRBJ2-3 | - | TRBV3-1/TRBV3-2 | - | TGTGCCAGCAGCCAGGGGGGTGGAGATACGCAGTATTTT | CASSQGGGDTQYF
TRBJ2-7 | TRBD1 | TRBV4-3 | - | TGCGCCAGCAGCCGGTTTGGACAGGGGGCTCTCCACGAGCAGTACTTC | CASSRFGQGALHEQYF
TRBJ1-1 | TRBD1 | TRBV4-1 | - | TGCGCCAGCAGTCAAACACTGCTTTCCGGGACAGCTTTAGATGGGACTGAAGCTTTCTTT | CASSQTLLSGTALDGTEAFF
TRBJ1-2 | - | TRBV7-9 | - | TGTGCCAGCAGCTCGACAGCCCCTATGTCCTATGGCTACACCTTC | CASSSTAPMSYGYTF
TRBJ1-1 | - | TRBV2 | - | TGTGCCAGCAGTGAAACAGGGACGGGGCTTGAAGCTTTCTTT | CASSETGTGLEAFF
TRBJ2-1 | - | TRBV9 | - | TGTGCCAGCAGCGTAGAAGGGCGGGGGCCCTACAATGAGCAGTTCTTC | CASSVEGRGPYNEQFF
TRBJ2-1 | TRBD1 | TRBV6-2/TRBV6-3 | - | TGTGCCAGCAGTTACTCTGAAGGACAGGGAGGTAATGAGCAGTTCTTC | CASSYSEGQGGNEQFF
TRBJ1-5 | - | TRBV4-1 | - | TGCGCCAGCAGCCAAATTTTTACGCAATTTAGGCAAGGGGGTCAGCCCCAGCATTTT | CASSQIFTQFRQGGQPQHF
TRBJ1-3 | TRBD1 | TRBV5-1 | - | TGCGCCAGCAGCTTGGTCGGGACAGGGGGAAACACCATATATTTT | CASSLVGTGGNTIYF
TRBJ2-2 | - | TRBV27 | - | TGTGCCAGCAGTACACGCGACAGGAACACCGGGGAGCTGTTTTTT | CASSTRDRNTGELFF
TRBJ1-2 | - | TRBV29-1 | - | TGCAGCGCGCTAGAAGGGGCTAACTATGGCTACACCTTC | CSALEGANYGYTF
TRBJ1-2 | TRBD1 | TRBV16 | once | TGTGCCAGCATAACACAGGGGAATAACTATGGCTACACCTTC | CASITQGNNYGYTF
TRBJ1-6 | - | TRBV7-9 | - | TGTGCCAGCAGTTCACCAGGGTTTTCACCCCTCCACTTT | CASSSPGFSPLHF
TRBJ1-1 | - | TRBV19 | - | TGTGCCAGTAGTATTGGCGGGTCCGACACTGAAGCTTTCTTT | CASSIGGSDTEAFF
TRBJ1-1 | - | TRBV29-1 | - | TGCAGCGTTGTACGCAGTCCTCCGGGAAACACTGAAGCTTTCTTT | CSVVRSPPGNTEAFF
TRBJ1-2 | - | TRBV5-1 | - | TGCGCCAGCGCGGCGCCGGATAGGGGCTACACCTTC | CASAAPDRGYTF
TRBJ2-1 | TRBD2 | TRBV4-1 | - | TGCGCCAGCAGCCAACCTACTAGCGGGGGGAACAATGAGCAGTTCTTC | CASSQPTSGGNNEQFF
TRBJ1-1 | - | TRBV28 | - | TGTGCCAGCAGTTTTCTTAAGGGGAGGCGGACTGAAGCTTTCTTT | CASSFLKGRRTEAFF
TRBJ2-3 | TRBD2 | TRBV27 | - | TGTGCCAGCAAAAGCGGGGGGGCCCTAGATACGCAGTATTTT | CASKSGGALDTQYF
TRBJ2-1 | TRBD2 | TRBV27 | once | TGTGCCAGCAAAGAAGCGGGGGGCCCCTCTCGTTACAATGAGCAGTTCTTC | CASKEAGGPSRYNEQFF
TRBJ1-1 | TRBD1 | TRBV27 | few | TGTGCCAGCAGATTTGGGGCCGGGACAGGCCACCGGAACACTGAAGCTTTCTTT | CASRFGAGTGHRNTEAFF
TRBJ2-1 | TRBD2 | TRBV7-6 | - | TGTGCCAGCAGCCTCACCGGACTAGCGGGGATCGAAGAGCAGTTCTTC | CASSLTGLAGIEEQFF
TRBJ2-5 | TRBD1 | TRBV5-1 | - | TGCGCCAGCAGATTTGGAGGACAGGCCCGACAAGAGACCCAGTACTTC | CASRFGGQARQETQYF
TRBJ1-2 | TRBD1 | TRBV5-8 | - | TGTGCCAGCAGCCTACAGGGGAGGAATGGCTACACCTTC | CASSLQGRNGYTF
TRBJ1-1 | - | TRBV29-1 | few | TGCAGCGCCGAGGGGGTAGGGAACACTGAAGCTTTCTTT | CSAEGVGNTEAFF
TRBJ1-5 | - | TRBV19 | - | TGTGCCAGTTCGCGGGGCAATCAGCCCCAGCATTTT | CASSRGNQPQHF
TRBJ1-2 | - | TRBV2 | - | TGTGCCAGCACCACATCGCAGGGAACCGGCTACACCTTC | CASTTSQGTGYTF
TRBJ2-5 | - | TRBV11-1 | - | TGTGCCAGCAGCCCGCAGGTTTTGGAGACCCAGTACTTC | CASSPQVLETQYF
TRBJ1-1 | - | TRBV10-3 | - | TGTGCCATCAGTGGCTTTCGTGAAGGGGTCTATACTGAAGCTTTCTTT | CAISGFREGVYTEAFF
TRBJ2-1 | TRBD2 | TRBV7-2 | - | TGTGCCAGCGGTCTAGCGGGGTCTAAGCAGTTCTTC | CASGLAGSKQFF
TRBJ1-6 | - | TRBV11-2 | - | TGTGCCAGCAGCCAAACAGGGCGACGTTCACCCCTCCACTTT | CASSQTGRRSPLHF
TRBJ2-1 | TRBD2 | TRBV9 | - | TGTGCCAGCAGCGAAAGCGGGGGGTCCTTAAACTTCAACAATGAGCAGTTCTTC | CASSESGGSLNFNNEQFF
TRBJ1-2 | - | TRBV19 | - | TGTGCCAGTAGTATCACCCGGGATAGCTTCTATGGCTACACCTTC | CASSITRDSFYGYTF
TRBJ2-3 | TRBD2 | TRBV30 | - | TGTGCCGGGGGGAGGGTCGCAGATACGCAGTATTTT | CAGGRVADTQYF
TRBJ2-7 | - | TRBV2 | - | TGTGCCAGCAGTGAATCAACAGGAACCTTCTACGAGCAGTACTTC | CASSESTGTFYEQYF
TRBJ2-7 | TRBD1 | TRBV6-2/TRBV6-3 | - | TGTGCCAGCAGTCAAGGGGGACAGGGGCCCCTGGCGTCATACGAGCAGTACTTC | CASSQGGQGPLASYEQYF
TRBJ1-2 | - | TRBV9 | - | TGTGCCAGCAGCGCCCGGGACTTCGACCTTTATGGCTACACCTTC | CASSARDFDLYGYTF
TRBJ1-2 | - | TRBV4-1 | - | TGCGCCAGCAGCCAAGACGGACGTAGTTTGGGAGATCCAAACTATGGCTACACCTTC | CASSQDGRSLGDPNYGYTF
TRBJ1-4 | - | TRBV27 | - | TGTGCCAGCAGGACCCAACAGGGACGGGAAAAACTGTTTTTT | CASRTQQGREKLFF